Below are 27 T cell receptor beta chains sequenced from a single sample in a study of blood T cells in healthy people across ages. Primers used in a second PCR of roughly 6 to 11 cycles were a sample-barcoded 5' primer and a J-beta primer mix. TCRdb re-derived calls from the 5' RACE reads in MiXCR, one entry per CDR3 protein. Among 1,100,000 or so distinct CDR3 sequences listed, less than 50% were seen once. The sequenced material came from blood. The receptors derive from a woman aged 55 to 70 in good health.

The chain uses TRBV24-1 and TRBJ2-1; 12 bases map to TRBD1. V shed 4 bases, J shed 7 bases, and the junction held 7 bases outside the gene matches. CDR1 is KGHDR, CDR2 SFDVKD, per germline. The CDR3 runs to 16 residues. The CDR3 DNA reads TGTGCCACCAGTGAGGCCGGGACAGGGGGCCGTAATGAGCAGTTCTTC. Translated, it gives CATSEAGTGGRNEQFF.

This clonotype has only a few counts. This chain joins TRBV7-8 and TRBJ2-4, with 15 bases identical to TRBD2. V shed 0 bases and J 2 bases; nucleotides not matched to a gene: 2. The CDR3 totals 18 residues. Germline V lookup: CDR1 SGHVS, CDR2 FQNEAQ. The CDR3 sequence is CASSLAGLAGGSKNIQYF. DNA of the CDR3: TGTGCCAGCAGCTTAGCGGGACTAGCGGGAGGTTCCAAAAACATTCAGTACTTC.

The chain links TRBV11-3 to TRBJ2-3; D could derive from TRBD1 or TRBD2 (7 bases each). The CDR3 sequence is 16 residues long. The V and J ends lost 5 bases and 3 bases respectively, with 18 bases between them. Germline V gene data show CDR1 as SGHNT and CDR2 as YENEEA. CDR3 DNA: TGTGCCAGCAGCGCAGGGGGGGGTCTGAGAACAGATACGCAGTATTTT. Translating gives CASSAGGGLRTDTQYF.

The chain joins TRBV15 to TRBJ2-1; TRBD2 matches 9 bases. Germline CDR1 LNHNV, CDR2 YYDKDF (reference sequence). V lost 3 bases, J lost 4 bases, and 16 bases stayed unmatched. The CDR3 is made up of 19 amino acids. CDR3 bases: TGTGCCACCAGCAGGGGGGACCTGCCGGGACTAGCCGGATACAATGAGCAGTTCTTC. Its translation: CATSRGDLPGLAGYNEQFF.

This clonotype was counted between two and nine times. This chain uses TRBV12-3 or TRBV12-4 with TRBJ2-2; 7 nucleotides align to TRBD1. There are 13 residues in the CDR3. V was pared by 5 bases and J by 7 bases, with 4 bases of the junction left unmatched. In DNA form, the CDR3 reads TGTGCCAGCAGTATACAGGGGATCGGGGAGCTGTTTTTT. Its protein product is CASSIQGIGELFF.

This sequence joins TRBV7-9 and TRBJ2-7, with D perhaps being TRBD1 or TRBD2 (5 bases each). This CDR3 is 13 amino acids long. V was shortened by 6 bases and J by 7 bases, with 16 bases between the two germline ends. Germline lookup yields CDR1 SEHNR and CDR2 FQNEAQ (reference sequence). The CDR3 spells CASRPGDGWEQYF. CDR3 in DNA: TGTGCCAGCAGACCCGGGGACGGATGGGAGCAGTACTTC.

Written as DNA, the CDR3 is TGCGCCAGCAGCCAAGATAAGAGGGTAGATACGCAGTATTTT. It codes for CASSQDKRVDTQYF. V usage is TRBV4-1 and J usage is TRBJ2-3, with D possibly matching TRBD2 (5 bases). Germline CDR1 is MGHRA and CDR2 is YSYEKL. V lost 0 bases to trimming and J lost 5 bases, with 9 bases between them. CDR3 size: 14 residues.

V is TRBV24-1 and J is TRBJ2-5; 12 bases map to TRBD2. Germline lookup yields CDR1 KGHDR and CDR2 SFDVKD. This CDR3 has 15 residues. Losses at the gene ends were 4 bases for V and 11 bases for J; bases not matched to a gene: 10. The DNA of the CDR3 is TGTGCCACCAGTGACCCTAGCGGGAGGGGGGATGAGCAGTACTTC. As protein: CATSDPSGRGDEQYF.

The chain recombines TRBV18 with TRBJ1-4; unclear D gene. The V and J ends lost 4 bases and 8 bases respectively, with 11 bases between them. Germline V CDR1 and CDR2: KGHSH, LQKENI. This CDR3 is built from 13 residues. This CDR3 reads CASSQGVEEKLFF. The CDR3 region has the DNA TGTGCCAGCTCACAGGGTGTCGAAGAAAAACTGTTTTTT.

The chain combines TRBV2 with TRBJ2-7, with D uncertain. The CDR3 totals 14 residues. The germline gives CDR1 SNHLY, CDR2 FYNNEI. V lost 9 bases to trimming and J lost 1 base, with 16 bases between them. CDR3 residues: CARLRPRGSYEQYF. Here the CDR3 DNA reads TGTGCCAGACTCAGGCCGCGAGGATCCTACGAGCAGTACTTC. The full variable domain, rest sourced from reference TRBV2 and TRBJ2-7, is EPEVTQTPSHQVTQMGQEVILRCVPISNHLYFYWYRQILGQKVEFLVSFYNNEISEKSEIFDDQFSVERPDGSNFTLKIRSTKLEDSAMYFCARLRPRGSYEQYFGPGTRLTVT.

The chain is built from TRBV28 and TRBJ2-5; 8 bases align to TRBD1. Judging by the DNA end, TRBJ2-7 fits better; the J call may be wrong. This CDR3 contains 15 residues. Germline V gene sequence: CDR1 MDHEN, CDR2 SYDVKM. This CDR3 reads CASSPRQGTRNEQYF. The CDR3 coding sequence is TGTGCCAGCAGTCCCAGACAGGGGACAAGAAACGAGCAGTACTTC.

The genes are TRBV5-8 and TRBJ1-4; no definite D call. Germline-derived CDR1 and CDR2 are SGHTS and YDEGEE. This CDR3 comprises 14 residues. Trimming pared 2 bases from V and 4 bases from J, leaving 9 bases between. The CDR3 bases are TGTGCCAGCAGCTTCCCGGTTGGTAATGAAAAACTGTTTTTT. As protein: CASSFPVGNEKLFF.

This rearrangement joins TRBV7-2 to TRBJ1-1, with 9 bases fitting TRBD1. The CDR3 extends over 14 amino acids. J gave up 2 bases and V 6 bases, and 4 bases lay outside the gene matches. CDR1 is SGHTA and CDR2 is FQGNSA in the germline V gene. DNA of the CDR3: TGTGCCAGCAGAGCAACAGGGGGCAACACTGAAGCTTTCTTT. Translating it yields CASRATGGNTEAFF.

In this sample, this clonotype turned up a few times. The chain couples TRBV2 to TRBJ2-5; 8 positions match TRBD2. The germline CDR1 and CDR2 sequences are SNHLY and FYNNEI. V lost 2 bases and J lost 7; bases outside the gene matches: 6. CDR3 size: 14 residues. The CDR3 protein is CASSEMAGGGTQYF. Here the CDR3 DNA reads TGTGCCAGCAGTGAAATGGCGGGAGGAGGGACCCAGTACTTC.

This clonotype was counted between two and nine times. The DNA for the CDR3 is TGTGCCAGCAGCCAAGCGAGGACGAGAGATACGCAGTATTTT. It specifies CASSQARTRDTQYF. The chain joins TRBV14 to TRBJ2-3, with D hard to call. Trimming left V 1 base short and J 5 bases short, with 10 bases between. The CDR3 covers 14 residues. Per the germline V gene, CDR1 is SGHDN and CDR2 is FVKESK.

This chain uses TRBV2 with TRBJ1-2, with a possible D match to TRBD1 (5 bases). The CDR3 is 14 amino acids. V was pared by 0 bases and J by 2 bases, with 7 bases between. The V gene's germline CDR1 is SNHLY and CDR2 FYNNEI. DNA for the CDR3: TGTGCCAGCAGTGAAGCAAGGGGAAACTATGGCTACACCTTC. Translated: CASSEARGNYGYTF. The variable domain in full, with the rest retrieved from reference TRBV2 and TRBJ1-2, is EPEVTQTPSHQVTQMGQEVILRCVPISNHLYFYWYRQILGQKVEFLVSFYNNEISEKSEIFDDQFSVERPDGSNFTLKIRSTKLEDSAMYFCASSEARGNYGYTFGSGTRLTVV.

V usage is TRBV4-2 and J usage is TRBJ1-1, with 8 nucleotides matching TRBD1. CDR3 length equals 14 residues. Germline CDR1 is LGHNA and CDR2 is YNFKEQ. After removal of 6 bases from V and 1 base from J, the junction contained 4 bases not matched to a gene. The CDR3 sequence is CASRAGTGNTEAFF. The CDR3 bases are TGTGCCAGCAGGGCCGGGACAGGGAACACTGAAGCTTTCTTT.

V gene TRBV7-2 combines with J gene TRBJ2-7, with D tentatively TRBD2 (5 bases). CDR1 is SGHTA, CDR2 FQGNSA, per germline. The length of the CDR3 is 16 residues. Trimming removed 5 bases at V and 0 bases at J, with 17 bases between. The CDR3 region is CASSRPSGQNSYEQYF. In DNA form, the CDR3 reads TGTGCCAGCAGCAGACCCAGCGGCCAGAACTCCTACGAGCAGTACTTC.

This chain joins TRBV20-1 and TRBJ2-7, with a possible D match to TRBD1 (5 bases). Trimming took 3 bases from V and 3 from J, leaving 18 bases between them. Germline CDR1 is DFQATT and CDR2 is SNEGSKA (reference sequence). CDR3 length: 15 amino acids. CDR3 sequence (DNA): TGCAGTGCTAGGGGGCCAGGGATGCCCATCTACGAGCAGTACTTC. As protein: CSARGPGMPIYEQYF.

The gene calls are TRBV5-4 and TRBJ2-7; TRBD1 might be the D (7 bases). Germline CDR1 reads SGHNT; CDR2 reads YYREEE (reference sequence). Trimming cost V 2 bases and J 6 bases, with 12 bases left between them. The CDR3 is 13 amino acids. In DNA, the CDR3 is TGTGCCAGCAGCTTTTCAGGGGGGAGCGAGCAGTACTTC. This translates into CASSFSGGSEQYF.

This clonotype came up a few times. V usage is TRBV10-3 and J usage is TRBJ2-1; 7 bases line up with TRBD2. The germline V gene has CDR1 ENHRY and CDR2 SYGVKD. The CDR3 sequence is 13 residues long. After removal of 10 bases from V and 7 bases from J, the junction contained 10 bases not matched to a gene. The CDR3: CATRAGVGNEQFF. The CDR3 region has the DNA TGTGCCACCCGGGCGGGAGTGGGAAATGAGCAGTTCTTC.

J is TRBJ2-7 and V is TRBV20-1; perhaps TRBD1 as D (6 bases). CDR3 length equals 15 residues. The germline CDR1 and CDR2 sequences are DFQATT and SNEGSKA (reference sequence). V was cut by 0 bases and J by 4 bases, with 16 bases left in between. CDR3 DNA: TGCAGTGCTAGAGATCTTGCAGGGACAAAGTACGAGCAGTACTTC. The encoded protein is CSARDLAGTKYEQYF.

In its sample, this clonotype was seen many times. The V and J genes are TRBV29-1 and TRBJ2-5; D remains unclear. Germline loops: CDR1 SQVTM, CDR2 ANQGSEA. The CDR3 contains 14 residues. V dropped 0 bases and J dropped 1 base, with 9 bases sitting between them. CDR3 protein: CSVEDVWGQETQYF. CDR3 in DNA: TGCAGCGTTGAAGATGTGTGGGGCCAAGAGACCCAGTACTTC.

The V and J genes are TRBV28 and TRBJ2-1; 9 bases are a match to TRBD1. The DNA end lines up better with TRBJ2-7; the J call may be wrong. CDR1 MDHEN and CDR2 SYDVKM come from the germline V gene. CDR3 size: 15 residues. The DNA for the CDR3 is TGTGCCAGCAGTTCGTCCGGGACAGGGCACTACGAGCAGTACTTC. Residues: CASSSSGTGHYEQYF.

The V and J genes are TRBV2 and TRBJ2-1, with TRBD1 matching 7 bases. The CDR3 runs to 16 residues. Germline V lookup: CDR1 SNHLY, CDR2 FYNNEI. Germline trimming cut 6 bases from V and 2 bases from J; bases unmatched to any gene: 10. CDR3 coding DNA: TGTGCCAGCAGAGCGACAGGGTTTCTCACCTACAATGAGCAGTTCTTC. Translation: CASRATGFLTYNEQFF.

This clonotype was seen just once. V usage is TRBV20-1 and J usage is TRBJ2-4, with 11 nucleotides matching TRBD1. Gene TRBJ2-7 matches the end of the DNA better, so the J call may be wrong. Germline V gives CDR1 DFQATT, CDR2 SNEGSKA (reference sequence). The CDR3 runs 14 residues. As DNA, the CDR3 is TGCAGTGCTAGAGGGGGACAGGGGGACAACGAGCAGTACTTC. Protein: CSARGGQGDNEQYF.

For the CDR3, the DNA is TGTGCCACCAGCAGGGACAGAGTCGACGAGCAGTACTTC. Amino acid sequence: CATSRDRVDEQYF. The chain carries TRBV15 and TRBJ2-4; D is possibly TRBD1 (6 bases). The J call is uncertain, as TRBJ2-7 better fits the DNA end. This CDR3 has 13 residues. Germline assignment: CDR1 LNHNV and CDR2 YYDKDF (reference sequence).